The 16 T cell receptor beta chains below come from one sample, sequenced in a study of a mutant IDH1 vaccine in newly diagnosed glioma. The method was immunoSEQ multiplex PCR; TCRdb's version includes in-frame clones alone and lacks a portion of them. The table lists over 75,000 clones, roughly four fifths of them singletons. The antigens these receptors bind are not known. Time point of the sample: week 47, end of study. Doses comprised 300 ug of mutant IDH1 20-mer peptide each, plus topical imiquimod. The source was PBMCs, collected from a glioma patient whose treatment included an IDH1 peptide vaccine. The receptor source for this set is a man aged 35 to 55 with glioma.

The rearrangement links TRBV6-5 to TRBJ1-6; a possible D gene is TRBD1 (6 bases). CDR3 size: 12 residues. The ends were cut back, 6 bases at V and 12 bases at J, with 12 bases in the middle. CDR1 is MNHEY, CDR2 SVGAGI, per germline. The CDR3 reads CASSQTQGPLHF. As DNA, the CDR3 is TGTGCCAGCAGCCAAACACAGGGACCCCTCCACTTT.

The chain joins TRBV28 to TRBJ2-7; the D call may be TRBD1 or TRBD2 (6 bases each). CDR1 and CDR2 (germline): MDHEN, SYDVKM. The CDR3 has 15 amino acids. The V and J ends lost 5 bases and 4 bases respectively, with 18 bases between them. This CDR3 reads CASSPGGPAVYEQYF. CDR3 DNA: TGTGCCAGCAGTCCTGGGGGGCCCGCAGTTTACGAGCAGTACTTC.

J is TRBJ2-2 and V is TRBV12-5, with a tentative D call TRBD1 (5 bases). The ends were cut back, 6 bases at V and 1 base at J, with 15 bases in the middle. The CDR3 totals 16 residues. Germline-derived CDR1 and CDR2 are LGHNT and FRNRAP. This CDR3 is CASGRLVGRNTGELFF. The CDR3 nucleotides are TGTGCTAGTGGCCGCCTGGTGGGGCGGAACACCGGGGAGCTGTTTTTT.

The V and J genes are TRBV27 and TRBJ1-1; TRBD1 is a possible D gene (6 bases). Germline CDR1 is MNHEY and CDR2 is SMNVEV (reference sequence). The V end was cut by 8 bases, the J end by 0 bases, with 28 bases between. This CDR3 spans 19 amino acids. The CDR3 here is CASPQSWAGALPLNTEAFF. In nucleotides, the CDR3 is TGTGCCAGCCCCCAGTCGTGGGCAGGGGCCTTACCCTTGAACACTGAAGCTTTCTTT.

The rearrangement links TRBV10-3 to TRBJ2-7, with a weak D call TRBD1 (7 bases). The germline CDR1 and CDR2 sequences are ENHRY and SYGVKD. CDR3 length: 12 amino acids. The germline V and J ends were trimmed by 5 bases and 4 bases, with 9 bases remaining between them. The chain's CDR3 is CAISPGGYEQYF. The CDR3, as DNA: TGTGCCATCAGTCCAGGGGGGTACGAGCAGTACTTC.

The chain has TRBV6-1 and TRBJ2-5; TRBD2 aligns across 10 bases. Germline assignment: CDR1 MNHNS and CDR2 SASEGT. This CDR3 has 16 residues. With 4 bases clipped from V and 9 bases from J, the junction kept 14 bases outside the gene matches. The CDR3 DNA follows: TGTGCCAGCAGTGCTTTGACTAGCGGGCCGTCCTCTTCCCAGTACTTC. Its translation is CASSALTSGPSSSQYF.

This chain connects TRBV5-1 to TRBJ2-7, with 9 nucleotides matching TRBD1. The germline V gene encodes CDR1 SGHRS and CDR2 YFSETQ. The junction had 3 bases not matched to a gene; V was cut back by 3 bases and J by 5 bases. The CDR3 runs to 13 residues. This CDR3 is CASSWGTGNEQYF. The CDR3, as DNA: TGCGCCAGCAGCTGGGGGACAGGGAACGAGCAGTACTTC. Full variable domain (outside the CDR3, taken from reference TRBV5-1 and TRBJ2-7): KAGVTQTPRYLIKTRGQQVTLSCSPISGHRSVSWYQQTPGQGLQFLFEYFSETQRNKGNFPGRFSGRQFSNSRSEMNVSTLELGDSALYLCASSWGTGNEQYFGPGTRLTVT.

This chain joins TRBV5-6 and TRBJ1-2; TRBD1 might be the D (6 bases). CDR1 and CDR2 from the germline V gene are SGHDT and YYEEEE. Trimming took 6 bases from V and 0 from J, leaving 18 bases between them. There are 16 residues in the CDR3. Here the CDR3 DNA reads TGTGCCAGCAACCCCCCGGGGGCCGTAGCTAACTATGGCTACACCTTC. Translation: CASNPPGAVANYGYTF.

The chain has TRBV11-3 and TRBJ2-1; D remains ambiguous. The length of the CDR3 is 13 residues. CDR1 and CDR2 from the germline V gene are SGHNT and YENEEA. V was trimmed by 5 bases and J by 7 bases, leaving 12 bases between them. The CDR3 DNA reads TGTGCCAGCAGCCGCCTCCAGAGTAATGAGCAGTTCTTC. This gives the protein CASSRLQSNEQFF.

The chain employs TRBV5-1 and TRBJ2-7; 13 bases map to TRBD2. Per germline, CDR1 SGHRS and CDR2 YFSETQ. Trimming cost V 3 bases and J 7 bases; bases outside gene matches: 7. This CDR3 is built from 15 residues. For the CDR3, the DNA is TGCGCCAGCAGCTGGACCGGACTAGCGGGAGATGAGCAGTACTTC. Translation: CASSWTGLAGDEQYF.

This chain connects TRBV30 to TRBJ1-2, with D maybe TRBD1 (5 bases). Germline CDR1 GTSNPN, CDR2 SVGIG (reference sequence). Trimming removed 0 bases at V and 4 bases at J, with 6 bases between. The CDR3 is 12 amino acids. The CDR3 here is CAWSVGVYGYTF. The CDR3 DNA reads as TGTGCCTGGAGTGTGGGGGTCTATGGCTACACCTTC.

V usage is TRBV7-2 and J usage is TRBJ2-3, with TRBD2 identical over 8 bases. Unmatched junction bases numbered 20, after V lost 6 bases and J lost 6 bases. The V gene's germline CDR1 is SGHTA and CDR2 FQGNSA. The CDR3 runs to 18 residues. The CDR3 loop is CASSIVRGLVWSGDTQYF. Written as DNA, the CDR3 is TGTGCCAGCAGTATTGTTAGGGGACTAGTTTGGTCGGGGGATACGCAGTATTTT.

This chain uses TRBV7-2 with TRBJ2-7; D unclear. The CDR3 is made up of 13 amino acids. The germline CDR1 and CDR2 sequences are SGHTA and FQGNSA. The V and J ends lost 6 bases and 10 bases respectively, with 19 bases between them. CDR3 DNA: TGTGCCAGCAGAAAAGAGGCTGCCGCTCGACAGTACTTC. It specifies CASRKEAAARQYF.

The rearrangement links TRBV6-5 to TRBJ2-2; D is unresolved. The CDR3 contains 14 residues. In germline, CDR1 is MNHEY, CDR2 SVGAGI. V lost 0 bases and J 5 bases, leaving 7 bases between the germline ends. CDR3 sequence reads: CASSYSRRTGELFF. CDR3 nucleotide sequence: TGTGCCAGCAGTTACTCGCGGCGAACCGGGGAGCTGTTTTTT.

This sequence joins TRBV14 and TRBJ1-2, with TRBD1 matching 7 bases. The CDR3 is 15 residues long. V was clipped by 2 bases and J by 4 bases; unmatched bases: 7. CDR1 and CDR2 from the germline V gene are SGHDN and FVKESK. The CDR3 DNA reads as TGTGCCAGCAGCCAAACAGGGGCAGGTAGCTATGGCTACACCTTC. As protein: CASSQTGAGSYGYTF. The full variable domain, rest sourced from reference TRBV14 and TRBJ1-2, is EAGVTQFPSHSVIEKGQTVTLRCDPISGHDNLYWYRRVMGKEIKFLLHFVKESKQDESGMPNNRFLAERTGGTYSTLKVQPAELEDSGVYFCASSQTGAGSYGYTFGSGTRLTVV.

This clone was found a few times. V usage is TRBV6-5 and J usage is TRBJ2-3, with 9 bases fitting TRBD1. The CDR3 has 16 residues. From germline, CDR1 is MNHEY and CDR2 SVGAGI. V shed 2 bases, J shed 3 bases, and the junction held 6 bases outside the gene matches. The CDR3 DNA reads TGTGCCAGCAGTTACATCGGGACAGGGCATACAGATACGCAGTATTTT. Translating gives CASSYIGTGHTDTQYF.